The 4 T cell receptor beta chains in this list originate from one sample, sequenced in a study of cytomegalovirus exposure and HLA in healthy donors (TCRdb year 2017). The library was made by the immunoSEQ multiplex PCR assay. The multiplex PCR relied on a mix of 60 forward primers for TCR Vbeta segments and 13 reverse primers for TCR Jbeta segments. TCRdb holds this immuneACCESS table with in-frame rearrangements only. Some clones are missing; in checked studies, unresolved V genes explain under half, and the rest has no known cause. The table for this sample lists fewer than 130,000 clones; 70% to 85% of them were counted only once. The ten top clones hold 5% to 7.5% of the sample. The sequencing sample was made of PBMCs. These receptor sequences come from a man younger than 45 in good health and CMV-seropositive.

The chain has TRBV5-6 and TRBJ2-5; 11 nucleotides agree with TRBD1. Germline-derived CDR1 and CDR2 are SGHDT and YYEEEE. The CDR3 length is 15 residues. V lost 4 bases, J lost 0 bases, and 2 bases stayed unmatched. Written as DNA, the CDR3 is TGTGCCAGCAGCCGGGACAGGGGGGACCAAGAGACCCAGTACTTC. It yields the protein CASSRDRGDQETQYF. Full variable domain (remainder filled in from reference TRBV5-6 and TRBJ2-5): DAGVTQSPTHLIKTRGQQVTLRCSPKSGHDTVSWYQQALGQGPQFIFQYYEEEERQRGNFPDRFSGHQFPNYSSELNVNALLLGDSALYLCASSRDRGDQETQYFGPGTRLLVL.

J is TRBJ2-5 and V is TRBV25-1, with 10 bases matching TRBD1. Germline CDR1 is MGHDK and CDR2 is SYGVNS. With V trimmed by 3 bases and J by 11 bases, 9 bases remained unmatched. The CDR3 runs 14 residues. CDR3 residues: CASSDPGQGREQYF. As DNA, the CDR3 is TGTGCCAGCAGTGACCCGGGACAGGGGCGAGAGCAGTACTTC.

The chain combines TRBV6-1 with TRBJ2-3, with D possibly being TRBD2 (5 bases). Trimming removed 5 bases from V and 0 bases from J, with 12 bases in between. CDR1 and CDR2 (germline): MNHNS, SASEGT. This CDR3 comprises 15 residues. The CDR3 nucleotides are TGTGCCAGCAGTATCCCCCGGACTAGCACAGATACGCAGTATTTT. Protein sequence: CASSIPRTSTDTQYF.

The chain carries TRBV5-1 and TRBJ1-1, with D tentatively TRBD1 (5 bases). V was cut by 4 bases and J by 0 bases, with 13 bases left in between. The CDR3 runs to 15 residues. Per germline, CDR1 SGHRS and CDR2 YFSETQ. Here the CDR3 DNA reads TGCGCCAGCAGCAGGAGGGGCGGACTGAACACTGAAGCTTTCTTT. Translated: CASSRRGGLNTEAFF. The full variable domain, completed using reference TRBV5-1 and TRBJ1-1, is KAGVTQTPRYLIKTRGQQVTLSCSPISGHRSVSWYQQTPGQGLQFLFEYFSETQRNKGNFPGRFSGRQFSNSRSEMNVSTLELGDSALYLCASSRRGGLNTEAFFGQGTRLTVV.